A selection of T cell receptor beta chains follows, all from one sample in a study of cytomegalovirus exposure and HLA in healthy donors. This table comes from immunoSEQ multiplex PCR, and its TCRdb copy is limited to in-frame clones, with some not included. The table records approximately 100,000 clones, 79% of them present only once. The sample consisted of PBMCs. Receptor source: a female donor in good health and CMV-seropositive. Both conserved end residues are part of each CDR3. The D gene is left open where the match is weak.

CDR3 protein,D gene,V gene
CSVAQGLSAEQYF,-,TRBV29-1
CASSIRQGGGYTF,TRBD1,TRBV6-6
CSTAGYIEAFF,-,TRBV20-1
CASSTRTGYGTGELFF,TRBD1,TRBV19
CASIPGQGNQPQHF,TRBD1,TRBV6-1
CASSLALAVGNQPQHF,-,TRBV18
CASSSFYEQYF,-,TRBV27
CASSIFQSGANGLTF,-,TRBV19
CAISGAEAYEQYF,-,TRBV10-3
CASSLQGMDTEAFF,-,TRBV7-9
CASSRRLAGGPCTDTQYF,-,TRBV21-1
CASSPPLGQGGYTGELFF,-,TRBV18
CASSYLKHTDTQYF,-,TRBV6-5
CASAGTPNTEAFF,-,TRBV19
CASSRRYRTSGNYEQYF,-,TRBV21-1
CASSDRILAREQYF,-,TRBV7-2